This paragraph reports one T cell receptor beta chain. What it binds is unknown. Other DNA sequences in this sample translate to the same CDR3. This entry belongs to a study of shared clonotypes between healthy human individuals. CDR1 WSHSY and CDR2 SAAADI come from the germline V gene. This CDR3 comprises 11 residues. The V and J ends lost 2 bases and 6 bases respectively, with 2 bases between them. Overall study results and limits: The naive CD4 repertoires of a few donors were compared, and roughly 5.1% of clonotypes were shared. Sorted-subset sequencing, rarefaction showed, was incomplete despite large depth.

Genomic DNA of every subset was divided equally among multiple immunoSEQ plates. TCRdb's copy holds only in-frame clones and misses some; the assay was immunoSEQ multiplex PCR. The sample carries some 1,600,000 clones, approximately 98% recorded once. Both subsets, CD45RA+ naive and CD45RA-negative memory, were split from the CD4+ cells. Specimen: naive CD4+ T cells sorted from blood. Subset described: CD45RA+ positively selected. This clonotype was obtained from a man aged 30 to 39 in good health. The chain links TRBV10-2 to TRBJ2-1; D ambiguous. In DNA, the CDR3 is TGCGCCAGCAGTGAGCTCAATGAGCAGTTCTTC. Translation gives CASSELNEQFF.